The 21 T cell receptor beta chains below come from one sample, sequenced in a study of blood T cell repertoires in COVID-19. TCRdb's copy holds only in-frame clones and misses some; the assay was immunoSEQ multiplex PCR. The sample consists of about 410,000 clones, 89% of them appearing once. Sequenced sample: peripheral blood. These receptors were collected from a woman between 40 and 50 years old with COVID-19, enrolled during active disease.

The chain uses TRBV10-3 and TRBJ2-5; 8 positions agree with TRBD2. The CDR3 has 14 residues. Per the germline V gene, CDR1 is ENHRY and CDR2 is SYGVKD. The J segment lost 1 base and the V segment lost 4 bases, leaving 2 bases of the junction unmatched. The CDR3 nucleotides read TGTGCCATCAGTGCCGCGGGGGGCCAAGAGACCCAGTACTTC. Translation: CAISAAGGQETQYF.

This sequence joins TRBV3-1 (or the pseudogene TRBV3-2) and TRBJ2-1, with 7 bases matching TRBD2. The CDR3 is made up of 16 amino acids. CDR1 and CDR2 (germline): LGHDT, YNNKEL (reference sequence). The V and J ends lost 0 bases and 0 bases, in that order; junction bases with no gene match: 2. The DNA for the CDR3 is TGTGCCAGCAGCCAAGATCGGGGGGACTCCTACAATGAGCAGTTCTTC. This gives the protein CASSQDRGDSYNEQFF.

This clone was counted once. The chain carries TRBV7-6 and TRBJ1-3; 7 nucleotides match TRBD1. Germline assignment: CDR1 SGHVS and CDR2 FNYEAQ. This CDR3 has 17 amino acids. V shed 0 bases, J shed 2 bases, and the junction held 7 bases outside the gene matches. CDR3 in DNA: TGTGCCAGCAGCTTAGCGGGTGGAGGGGGCACTGGAAACACCATATATTTT. Translation: CASSLAGGGGTGNTIYF.

The chain is built from TRBV7-2 and TRBJ2-3, with 7 bases aligning to TRBD2. In germline, CDR1 is SGHTA, CDR2 FQGNSA. V lost 1 base and J lost 3; bases outside the gene matches: 16. The CDR3 contains 19 residues. Here the CDR3 reads CASSLEWARGGGLTDTQYF. The DNA for the CDR3 is TGTGCCAGCAGCTTAGAGTGGGCGCGCGGGGGTGGCTTAACAGATACGCAGTATTTT.

The rearrangement joins TRBV5-1 to TRBJ2-2, with 7 positions matching TRBD1. The CDR3 covers 15 residues. Germline assignment: CDR1 SGHRS and CDR2 YFSETQ. Unmatched junction bases numbered 8, after V lost 4 bases and J lost 5 bases. This CDR3 is CASSQYTGETGELFF. The CDR3 DNA follows: TGCGCCAGCAGCCAGTACACAGGGGAGACCGGGGAGCTGTTTTTT.

This clone was observed a few times. The CDR3 region is CASSEAGADNEQFF. The CDR3 coding sequence is TGTGCCAGCAGTGAAGCGGGAGCTGACAATGAGCAGTTCTTC. The rearrangement uses TRBV6-1 and TRBJ2-1; tentative D call: TRBD2 (5 bases). V was cut by 0 bases and J by 5 bases, with 8 bases left in between. The CDR3 loop spans 14 amino acids. The V gene's germline CDR1 is MNHNS and CDR2 SASEGT.

V usage is TRBV11-2 and J usage is TRBJ1-1; D ambiguous. The V gene lost 9 bases and the J gene lost 5 bases, with 16 bases spanning the gap. The V gene's germline CDR1 is SGHAT and CDR2 FQNNGV. CDR3 length: 13 residues. Here the CDR3 DNA reads TGTGCCAGTCGTCCGCGGGGTGGAACTGAAGCTTTCTTT. Residues: CASRPRGGTEAFF.

This chain uses TRBV24-1 with TRBJ1-2; D is possibly TRBD1 (6 bases). The CDR3 loop spans 16 amino acids. Trimming removed 5 bases from V and 3 bases from J, with 18 bases in between. CDR1 KGHDR and CDR2 SFDVKD come from the germline V gene. CDR3 coding DNA: TGTGCCACCAGTGCCGACTCTGGACCAGGGGACTATGGCTACACCTTC. Amino acids: CATSADSGPGDYGYTF.

The J gene is TRBJ1-2, the V gene TRBV10-3; a weak D match, TRBD1 (6 bases). Deletions cut 4 bases from V and 7 bases from J, with 7 bases between. In germline, CDR1 is ENHRY, CDR2 SYGVKD. The CDR3 is made up of 11 amino acids. The CDR3 DNA is TGTGCCATCAGTGCAGGGGCTGGCTACACCTTC. Its translation: CAISAGAGYTF.

V is TRBV19 and J is TRBJ1-6; D possibly corresponds to TRBD1 (6 bases). V was cut by 8 bases and J by 3 bases, with 8 bases left in between. The CDR3 extends over 13 amino acids. Per germline, CDR1 LNHDA and CDR2 SQIVND (reference sequence). In DNA form, the CDR3 reads TGTGCCAGTTCGACAGGCTATAATTCACCCCTCCACTTT. Protein: CASSTGYNSPLHF.

This chain links TRBV12-5 with TRBJ2-5; a possible D gene is TRBD1 (6 bases). This CDR3 has 16 residues. In germline, CDR1 is LGHNT, CDR2 FRNRAP. Trimming took 6 bases from V and 1 from J, leaving 18 bases between them. The CDR3 region is CASGKGSRDTQETQYF. In nucleotides, the CDR3 is TGTGCTAGTGGCAAGGGGAGCCGGGACACCCAAGAGACCCAGTACTTC.

The V gene is TRBV3-1 (or the pseudogene TRBV3-2), the J gene TRBJ1-4; no firm D call. The CDR3 covers 15 residues. Germline V gene lookup returns CDR1 LGHDT and CDR2 YNNKEL (reference sequence). Trimming shortened V by 0 bases and J by 2 bases, and 7 bases separated the two germline ends. The CDR3 coding sequence is TGTGCCAGCAGCCAAGATCGGGTTACTAATGAAAAACTGTTTTTT. Translating it yields CASSQDRVTNEKLFF.

The CDR3 DNA reads TGTGCCAGCAGCTTAACGGGACTAGCGGGAGGACCGGTACAAGAGACCCAGTACTTC. Amino acid sequence: CASSLTGLAGGPVQETQYF. The chain combines TRBV7-3 with TRBJ2-5; TRBD2 matches 15 bases. The CDR3 is 19 amino acids. V was pared by 0 bases and J by 2 bases, with 7 bases of the junction left unmatched. Germline V gives CDR1 SGHTA, CDR2 FQGTGA.

The gene calls are TRBV11-2 and TRBJ1-1; possibly TRBD1 for D (6 bases). Looked up from germline, CDR1 is SGHAT and CDR2 is FQNNGV. The CDR3 is 15 amino acids. V was trimmed by 5 bases and J by 0 bases, leaving 13 bases between them. Here the CDR3 reads CASSTWTEMNTEAFF. The CDR3 nucleotides read TGTGCCAGCAGCACCTGGACAGAGATGAACACTGAAGCTTTCTTT.

This clone has only one observation. The chain recombines TRBV2 with TRBJ2-7; 7 nucleotides line up with TRBD1. Germline CDR1 SNHLY, CDR2 FYNNEI. J lost 0 bases, V lost 5 bases, and 10 bases had no gene match. This CDR3 is built from 16 residues. CDR3 DNA: TGTGCCAGCAGTCGCCCCCGGACAGGATACTCCTACGAGCAGTACTTC. Encoded protein: CASSRPRTGYSYEQYF.

This chain joins TRBV7-3 and TRBJ1-1; D unclear. Germline assignment: CDR1 SGHTA and CDR2 FQGTGA. V shed 5 bases and J shed 1 base, with 11 bases lying between them. This CDR3 is 14 amino acids long. CDR3 DNA: TGTGCCAGCAGCCCCGGAGGCCGGAACACTGAAGCTTTCTTT. It codes for CASSPGGRNTEAFF.

The chain employs TRBV28 and TRBJ1-6; perhaps TRBD1 as D (6 bases). The germline V and J ends were trimmed by 6 bases and 7 bases, with 19 bases remaining between them. Looked up from germline, CDR1 is MDHEN and CDR2 is SYDVKM. CDR3 length equals 16 residues. DNA of the CDR3: TGTGCCAGCAGAATCGCAGGGGCGGCCGGGAATTCACCCCTCCACTTT. This gives the protein CASRIAGAAGNSPLHF.

The table lists this clone with a count of one. This sequence joins TRBV15 and TRBJ1-3, with 10 bases aligning to TRBD1. The J segment lost 4 bases and the V segment lost 1 base, leaving 4 bases of the junction unmatched. Germline CDR1 is LNHNV and CDR2 is YYDKDF (reference sequence). CDR3 length equals 16 residues. The CDR3 nucleotides read TGTGCCACCAGCAGAGGACAGGGGGCGGACGGAAACACCATATATTTT. Encoded protein: CATSRGQGADGNTIYF.

This chain links TRBV20-1 with TRBJ1-6; 7 bases align to TRBD1. The J segment lost 6 bases and the V segment lost 3 bases, leaving 8 bases of the junction unmatched. This CDR3 spans 15 amino acids. Per germline, CDR1 DFQATT and CDR2 SNEGSKA (reference sequence). The CDR3 DNA reads as TGCAGTGCTAGTTCCTCAGGGGGAGGTAATTCACCCCTCCACTTT. Protein product: CSASSSGGGNSPLHF.

The chain combines TRBV2 with TRBJ1-2; 9 bases are shared with TRBD1. V lost 5 bases to trimming and J lost 8 bases; unmatched junction nucleotides: 9. CDR1 SNHLY and CDR2 FYNNEI come from the germline V gene. This CDR3 region has 14 residues. The CDR3 loop is CASSTQGAEKGYTF. CDR3 DNA: TGTGCCAGCAGTACACAGGGGGCGGAAAAAGGCTACACCTTC.

With respect to this clone: This CDR3 is also generated by other DNA sequences in the sample. The chain couples TRBV7-2 to TRBJ2-2; a weak D match, TRBD1 (5 bases). Germline V lookup: CDR1 SGHTA, CDR2 FQGNSA. The CDR3 covers 13 residues. Trimming left V 5 bases short and J 3 bases short, with 7 bases between. CDR3 bases: TGTGCCAGCAGCCCACAGGACACCGGGGAGCTGTTTTTT. Its protein is CASSPQDTGELFF.